The 32 T cell receptor beta chains given below trace back to one sample, sequenced in a study of blood T cell repertoires in COVID-19. Libraries were prepared by immunoSEQ multiplex PCR; TCRdb keeps only in-frame clonotypes and omits some of them. Of around 100,000 clones in the sample, around nine tenths are singletons; the top ten hold 5%. Sequencing used peripheral blood. The source of these receptors is a human donor in a cohort sampled during active COVID-19.

Concerning this clone itself: Other DNA sequences within the sample encode an identical CDR3. The chain joins TRBV15 to TRBJ2-7; D gene ambiguous. V gave up 0 bases and J gave up 4 bases, with 7 bases separating them. The CDR3 has 13 residues. The germline gives CDR1 LNHNV, CDR2 YYDKDF (reference sequence). The CDR3 DNA reads as TGTGCCACCAGCAGAGATCGAGGATACGAGCAGTACTTC. Encoded protein: CATSRDRGYEQYF.

This clone was counted only a few times. This chain uses TRBV3-1 (or the pseudogene TRBV3-2) with TRBJ2-1; 11 nucleotides agree with TRBD2. This CDR3 contains 17 residues. Germline CDR1 reads LGHDT; CDR2 reads YNNKEL (reference sequence). V trimming: 1 base; J trimming: 4 bases; junction bases outside the gene matches: 6. The CDR3 spells CASSQGLLAGAYNEQFF. The CDR3 DNA follows: TGTGCCAGCAGCCAAGGGTTACTAGCGGGAGCTTACAATGAGCAGTTCTTC.

V is TRBV7-6 and J is TRBJ2-5, with TRBD1 identical over 7 bases. Unmatched junction bases numbered 7, after V lost 5 bases and J lost 1 base. There are 15 residues in the CDR3. In germline, CDR1 is SGHVS, CDR2 FNYEAQ. CDR3 sequence: CASSPNTGAQETQYF. In DNA form, the CDR3 reads TGTGCCAGCAGCCCAAATACAGGGGCCCAAGAGACCCAGTACTTC.

This chain joins TRBV12-3 or TRBV12-4 and TRBJ2-1; the D is unclear. V lost 6 bases and J lost 9, with 15 bases in between. CDR3 length equals 13 residues. The CDR3 reads CASSIHFGGEQFF. DNA of the CDR3: TGTGCCAGCAGCATCCACTTTGGCGGTGAGCAGTTCTTC.

The chain joins TRBV27 to TRBJ1-2; 9 bases are a match to TRBD1. The CDR3 contains 15 residues. V gave up 6 bases and J gave up 5 bases; unmatched junction bases: 10. Germline CDR1 and CDR2: MNHEY and SMNVEV (reference sequence). In DNA, the CDR3 is TGTGCCAGCAGAGCTAAGGGGACAGGGACATATGGCTACACCTTC. It codes for CASRAKGTGTYGYTF.

Note on this clone: The sample has other DNA sequences that encode this CDR3 too. This CDR3 reads CASSRGGRNTEAFF. DNA of the CDR3: TGTGCCAGTAGTCGAGGGGGCCGGAACACTGAAGCTTTCTTT. The chain employs TRBV19 and TRBJ1-1; 7 nucleotides agree with TRBD1. In germline, CDR1 is LNHDA, CDR2 SQIVND (reference sequence). V dropped 5 bases and J dropped 1; count of bases not matched to a gene: 4. CDR3 length: 14 amino acids.

Points on this clone: An end of the junction differs from the germline gene, which may be a read error. This sequence joins TRBV6-2 or TRBV6-3 and TRBJ2-2; D perhaps matches TRBD1 (5 bases). Germline-derived CDR1 and CDR2 are MNHEY and SVGEGT. The CDR3 covers 14 residues. CDR3 nucleotides: TGTGCCAGCATTTACGACAGACACACCGGGGAGCTGTTTTTT. Residues: CASIYDRHTGELFF.

J is TRBJ2-1 and V is TRBV15; 9 nucleotides match TRBD1. The CDR3 has 16 residues. Germline CDR1 and CDR2: LNHNV and YYDKDF (reference sequence). Trimming removed 1 base from V and 8 bases from J; junction bases left unmatched: 9. The CDR3 here is CATSRALGQGKDEQFF. CDR3 sequence (DNA): TGTGCCACCAGCAGAGCTCTAGGACAGGGGAAGGATGAGCAGTTCTTC.

The chain combines TRBV11-1 with TRBJ1-1, with D maybe TRBD1 (5 bases). With 3 bases removed from V and 3 bases from J, the gap between germline ends came to 8 bases. Germline loops: CDR1 SGHAT, CDR2 FQDESV (reference sequence). This CDR3 has 13 residues. For the CDR3, the DNA is TGTGCCAGCAGCTTGGACACCTACACTGAAGCTTTCTTT. Its protein is CASSLDTYTEAFF.

The CDR3 protein is CASSYGADTIYF. DNA for the CDR3: TGTGCCAGCAGTTACGGGGCAGACACCATATATTTT. This chain links TRBV6-6 with TRBJ1-3, with D possibly TRBD1 on 5 matching bases. In germline, CDR1 is MNHNY, CDR2 SVGAGI (reference sequence). The CDR3 has 12 amino acids. Trimming took off 2 bases at V and 8 bases at J, with 7 bases between the two ends.

The rearrangement links TRBV10-3 to TRBJ2-7; 7 bases map to TRBD2. CDR3 size: 13 residues. V lost 3 bases to trimming and J lost 5 bases; unmatched junction nucleotides: 4. Germline values: CDR1 ENHRY, CDR2 SYGVKD. The CDR3 coding sequence is TGTGCCATCAGTGAAGGGAGGGAGCACGAGCAGTACTTC. The encoded protein is CAISEGREHEQYF.

The chain couples TRBV30 to TRBJ1-1; D remains unclear. Trimming took off 4 bases at V and 3 bases at J, with 6 bases between the two ends. The CDR3 has 11 amino acids. Germline V gene lookup returns CDR1 GTSNPN and CDR2 SVGIG (reference sequence). CDR3 residues: CAWTSDTEAFF. The CDR3 DNA is TGTGCCTGGACGAGTGACACTGAAGCTTTCTTT.

The V call is TRBV11-2, the J call TRBJ1-1; 7 nucleotides match TRBD1. The CDR3 consists of 15 residues. V trimming: 5 bases; J trimming: 1 base; junction bases outside the gene matches: 7. Germline values: CDR1 SGHAT, CDR2 FQNNGV. In DNA form, the CDR3 reads TGTGCCAGCAGCCCTCGGACAGGAGCGAACACTGAAGCTTTCTTT. This gives the protein CASSPRTGANTEAFF.

The chain couples TRBV5-1 to TRBJ2-5, with 8 bases that match TRBD1. The CDR3 is 13 residues long. Germline CDR1 is SGHRS and CDR2 is YFSETQ. V dropped 4 bases and J dropped 4; count of bases not matched to a gene: 3. Here the CDR3 DNA reads TGCGCCAGCAGCACCGGACAGGGAGAGACCCAGTACTTC. It is translated as CASSTGQGETQYF.

A remark on this clone: The germline gene is not matched at one end of the junction; a read error may be the cause. The chain recombines TRBV7-7 with TRBJ2-1, with TRBD1 matching 9 bases. The CDR3 is 13 amino acids. CDR1 is SSHAT, CDR2 FNYEAQ, per germline (reference sequence). This chain's CDR3 is CASSSDRGNEQFF. In nucleotides, the CDR3 is TGTGCTAGCAGCTCGGACAGGGGTAATGAGCAGTTCTTC.

The gene calls are TRBV5-6 and TRBJ1-5, with D perhaps matching TRBD1 (5 bases). Germline V lookup: CDR1 SGHDT, CDR2 YYEEEE. The CDR3 extends over 15 amino acids. Deletions cut 0 bases from V and 0 bases from J, with 7 bases between. CDR3 coding DNA: TGTGCCAGCAGCTTGGCGGGGGATAGCAATCAGCCCCAGCATTTT. Translation gives CASSLAGDSNQPQHF.

The V and J genes are TRBV10-3 and TRBJ2-1; possible D gene TRBD1, 5 bases. With 4 bases removed from V and 5 bases from J, the gap between germline ends came to 9 bases. The CDR3 runs 13 residues. The germline V gene has CDR1 ENHRY and CDR2 SYGVKD. The CDR3 bases are TGTGCCATCAGTGGGACATACGACAATGAGCAGTTCTTC. This translates into CAISGTYDNEQFF.

The chain combines TRBV4-3 with TRBJ2-4; possible D gene TRBD2, 5 bases. Germline V gene lookup returns CDR1 LGHNA and CDR2 YSLEER. CDR3 length: 20 residues. Trimming took 0 bases from V and 3 from J, leaving 24 bases between them. The CDR3, as DNA: TGCGCCAGCAGCCAAGATTGGGAAGGATCCGTCTTCGGGGTCAAAAACATTCAGTACTTC. Its protein product is CASSQDWEGSVFGVKNIQYF.

The chain joins TRBV5-1 to TRBJ2-1, with TRBD2 as a possible D gene (5 bases). The CDR3 sequence is 15 residues long. Trimming took 0 bases from V and 5 from J, leaving 12 bases between them. Germline CDR1 and CDR2: SGHRS and YFSETQ. DNA for the CDR3: TGCGCCAGCAGCTTGGTGGGAGCAGGACACAATGAGCAGTTCTTC. It specifies CASSLVGAGHNEQFF.

The rearrangement joins TRBV10-1 to TRBJ2-7; TRBD2 matches at 8 bases. The V gene end was trimmed by 2 bases and the J gene end by 2 bases; junction bases not matched to a gene: 8. CDR3 length equals 16 residues. CDR1 is WNHNN, CDR2 SYGVQD, per germline (reference sequence). This chain's CDR3 is CASSEIPPAGAYEQYF. In DNA, the CDR3 is TGCGCCAGCAGTGAGATCCCTCCAGCGGGAGCCTACGAGCAGTACTTC.

This clone was counted only a few times. CDR3 sequence reads: CASRPTSGRVETQYF. The CDR3 coding sequence is TGCGCCAGCCGCCCGACTAGCGGGAGGGTAGAGACCCAGTACTTC. This sequence joins TRBV4-1 and TRBJ2-5; 14 bases are shared with TRBD2. CDR3 length: 15 amino acids. Looked up from germline, CDR1 is MGHRA and CDR2 is YSYEKL. The J segment lost 4 bases and the V segment lost 8 bases, leaving 6 bases of the junction unmatched.

The chain couples TRBV5-5 to TRBJ1-5, with D perhaps matching TRBD1 (5 bases). The CDR3 spans 14 residues. CDR1 and CDR2 from the germline V gene are SGHKS and YYEKEE (reference sequence). Between the trimmed V and J ends, which lost 2 bases and 6 bases, there was a span of 12 bases. CDR3 residues: CASSFDPGGQPQHF. CDR3 DNA sequence: TGTGCCAGCAGCTTTGACCCGGGGGGTCAGCCCCAGCATTTT. The complete variable domain, with remaining parts taken from reference TRBV5-5 and TRBJ1-5, reads DAGVTQSPTHLIKTRGQQVTLRCSPISGHKSVSWYQQVLGQGPQFIFQYYEKEERGRGNFPDRFSARQFPNYSSELNVNALLLGDSALYLCASSFDPGGQPQHFGDGTRLSIL.

This chain links TRBV7-2 with TRBJ2-1; TRBD2 aligns across 11 bases. Germline trimming cut 4 bases from V and 2 bases from J; bases unmatched to any gene: 7. Germline-derived CDR1 and CDR2 are SGHTA and FQGNSA. The CDR3 covers 17 residues. The CDR3 DNA is TGTGCCAGCAGCTCAATAGCGGGAGGGCCTCCCTACAATGAGCAGTTCTTC. Translation: CASSSIAGGPPYNEQFF.

This sequence joins TRBV10-3 and TRBJ2-3; D gene uncertain. The length of the CDR3 is 13 residues. V lost 11 bases to trimming and J lost 5 bases, with 17 bases between them. Germline V gene lookup returns CDR1 ENHRY and CDR2 SYGVKD. The CDR3 sequence: CASLAATGDTQYF. The CDR3 nucleotides read TGTGCCTCCCTGGCTGCGACGGGAGATACGCAGTATTTT.

The chain recombines TRBV6-5 with TRBJ2-5, with TRBD2 matching over 9 bases. This CDR3 is 15 amino acids long. V lost 6 bases to trimming and J lost 5 bases; unmatched junction nucleotides: 10. Germline CDR1 and CDR2: MNHEY and SVGAGI. CDR3 nucleotide sequence: TGTGCCAGCAGCGTGGGACTAGCTGTTCAGGAGACCCAGTACTTC. The encoded protein is CASSVGLAVQETQYF.

This chain connects TRBV5-6 to TRBJ1-3; maybe TRBD1 (6 bases). The ends were cut back, 3 bases at V and 2 bases at J, with 6 bases in the middle. The CDR3 runs to 13 residues. Per germline, CDR1 SGHDT and CDR2 YYEEEE. In DNA form, the CDR3 reads TGTGCCAGCAGCTACAGGGCTGGAAACACCATATATTTT. Translated, it gives CASSYRAGNTIYF. The full variable domain, rest sourced from reference TRBV5-6 and TRBJ1-3, is DAGVTQSPTHLIKTRGQQVTLRCSPKSGHDTVSWYQQALGQGPQFIFQYYEEEERQRGNFPDRFSGHQFPNYSSELNVNALLLGDSALYLCASSYRAGNTIYFGEGSWLTVV.

The chain uses TRBV7-3 and TRBJ1-1, with TRBD1 as a possible D gene (5 bases). Deletions cut 2 bases from V and 4 bases from J, with 17 bases between. Per the germline V gene, CDR1 is SGHTA and CDR2 is FQGTGA. CDR3 size: 16 residues. In DNA, the CDR3 is TGTGCCAGCAGCTTAGAAGGGGCAGCCTTTTTCACTGAAGCTTTCTTT. Amino acids: CASSLEGAAFFTEAFF.

The chain links TRBV21-1 to TRBJ1-4; the table's D call, TRBD1, has no DNA check behind it. TRBV21-1 is a pseudogene. The CDR3 spans 17 residues. CDR3 sequence reads: CASSRWGPSATNEKLFF. CDR3 bases: TGTGCCAGCAGCAGGTGGGGGCCATCCGCAACTAATGAAAAACTGTTTTTT.

V and J are TRBV28 and TRBJ2-7, with 9 bases matching TRBD2. After removal of 8 bases from V and 0 bases from J, the junction contained 2 bases not matched to a gene. Germline V lookup: CDR1 MDHEN, CDR2 SYDVKM. CDR3 length: 13 residues. Written as DNA, the CDR3 is TGTGCCAGCCGACTAGCGGTCTCCTACGAGCAGTACTTC. Its translation: CASRLAVSYEQYF.

CDR3 DNA: TGTGCCAGCAGCACCTCGGACACGCCAGGAAACACCATATATTTT. Its translation is CASSTSDTPGNTIYF. The rearrangement joins TRBV7-2 to TRBJ1-3, with D maybe TRBD1 (5 bases). The CDR3 runs to 15 residues. The V and J ends lost 5 bases and 4 bases respectively, with 15 bases between them. Per the germline V gene, CDR1 is SGHTA and CDR2 is FQGNSA. Full variable domain (outside the CDR3, taken from reference TRBV7-2 and TRBJ1-3): GAGVSQSPSNKVTEKGKDVELRCDPISGHTALYWYRQSLGQGLEFLIYFQGNSAPDKSGLPSDRFSAERTGGSVSTLTIQRTQQEDSAVYLCASSTSDTPGNTIYFGEGSWLTVV.

The CDR3 loop is CSVERGSNYGYTF. The CDR3, as DNA: TGCAGCGTTGAACGGGGGAGTAACTATGGCTACACCTTC. This sequence joins TRBV29-1 and TRBJ1-2; a weak D match, TRBD1 (5 bases). The CDR3 is 13 amino acids. In germline, CDR1 is SQVTM, CDR2 ANQGSEA. Trimming cost V 2 bases and J 1 base, with 8 bases left between them.

V gene TRBV28 combines with J gene TRBJ2-7; the match to TRBD2 covers 7 bases. The CDR3 covers 13 residues. Germline V gene sequence: CDR1 MDHEN, CDR2 SYDVKM. Trimming took 4 bases from V and 2 from J; bases not matched to a gene: 2. Here the CDR3 DNA reads TGTGCCAGCAGTTCAGCGGGAACCTACGAGCAGTACTTC. Translation gives CASSSAGTYEQYF.